The 21 T cell receptor beta chains in this list originate from one sample, sequenced in a study of shared clonotypes between healthy human individuals. Assay: immunoSEQ multiplex PCR; the TCRdb copy retains only in-frame clones and omits some. This table has about 1 million clones, 70% to 80% appearing once. Material: memory CD4+ T cells sorted from blood. The subset: CD45RA-negative fraction. The receptors come from a man in his late teens or twenties in good health.

A word on this clone: This same CDR3 is encoded by further DNA sequences in the sample. V gene TRBV6-5 combines with J gene TRBJ1-2, with D possibly being TRBD1 (5 bases). V lost 6 bases and J 7 bases, leaving 9 bases between the germline ends. The CDR3 covers 11 residues. Looked up from germline, CDR1 is MNHEY and CDR2 is SVGAGI. CDR3: CASRTAGGYTF. CDR3 DNA: TGTGCCAGCAGGACAGCGGGTGGCTACACCTTC.

The rearrangement joins TRBV6-5 to TRBJ1-5; D gene unclear. The CDR3 covers 14 residues. V lost 6 bases to trimming and J lost 1 base, with 10 bases between them. Germline lookup yields CDR1 MNHEY and CDR2 SVGAGI. Here the CDR3 reads CASSRSESNQPQHF. CDR3 sequence (DNA): TGTGCCAGCAGCCGCTCAGAAAGCAATCAGCCCCAGCATTTT.

To note about this clone: This may be a read error, as it is one base from a much larger clone. Other DNA sequences in this sample translate to the same CDR3. DNA of the CDR3: TGTGCCAGCAGCCCAGCCGGCACCGGGGAGCTGTTTTTT. It yields the protein CASSPAGTGELFF. The V call is TRBV11-2, the J call TRBJ2-2; D not certain. CDR3 length: 13 residues. V lost 5 bases to trimming and J lost 4 bases, with 8 bases between them. The germline V gene encodes CDR1 SGHAT and CDR2 FQNNGV.

V is TRBV21-1 and J is TRBJ2-7; the table assigns TRBD1, which was not confirmed against the DNA. TRBV21-1 is classified as a pseudogene. This CDR3 is 15 amino acids long. The CDR3 DNA reads as TGTGCCAGCAGCAAGTACAGCCTATACTCCTACGAGCAGTACTTC. It encodes CASSKYSLYSYEQYF.

This rearrangement joins TRBV5-5 to TRBJ1-1; no firm D call. The CDR3 has 16 residues. Germline V gene sequence: CDR1 SGHKS, CDR2 YYEKEE (reference sequence). Trimming stripped 4 bases from V and 1 base from J, with 17 bases between. CDR3 region: CASSRNLDSRNTEAFF. CDR3 nucleotides: TGTGCCAGCAGCCGCAATTTGGATTCTCGGAACACTGAAGCTTTCTTT.

This chain joins TRBV4-2 and TRBJ2-2; the D gene is possibly TRBD1 (5 bases). The CDR3 contains 15 residues. Germline loops: CDR1 LGHNA, CDR2 YNFKEQ. Deletions cut 2 bases from V and 3 bases from J, with 10 bases between. CDR3 sequence reads: CASSQSQGDTGELFF. The CDR3 DNA is TGTGCCAGCAGCCAATCTCAAGGGGACACCGGGGAGCTGTTTTTT.

This sequence joins TRBV28 and TRBJ1-3; TRBD1 agrees at 7 bases. There are 14 residues in the CDR3. With 6 bases clipped from V and 3 bases from J, the junction kept 5 bases outside the gene matches. Germline lookup yields CDR1 MDHEN and CDR2 SYDVKM. CDR3 nucleotides: TGTGCCAGCAGGTCCCAGGGGGTTGGAAACACCATATATTTT. Protein sequence: CASRSQGVGNTIYF.

V usage is TRBV9 and J usage is TRBJ2-6; 8 bases match TRBD1. CDR1 and CDR2 from the germline V gene are SGDLS and YYNGEE. V trimming: 4 bases; J trimming: 0 bases; junction bases outside the gene matches: 6. The CDR3 is 17 amino acids. CDR3 coding DNA: TGTGCCAGCAGCCCGGGACAGGCAAGCTCTGGGGCCAACGTCCTGACTTTC. Translating gives CASSPGQASSGANVLTF.

This chain uses TRBV28 with TRBJ1-5; 9 nucleotides agree with TRBD1. Germline trimming cut 2 bases from V and 5 bases from J; bases unmatched to any gene: 7. Germline CDR1 is MDHEN and CDR2 is SYDVKM. The CDR3 runs 16 residues. CDR3 sequence reads: CASSLGTGKAHQPQHF. The CDR3 region has the DNA TGTGCCAGCAGTTTAGGGACAGGGAAAGCCCATCAGCCCCAGCATTTT.

This clone was observed a handful of times. The chain joins TRBV6-1 to TRBJ2-5; a weak D match, TRBD1 (5 bases). The germline V gene encodes CDR1 MNHNS and CDR2 SASEGT. CDR3 length: 14 residues. V was shortened by 4 bases and J by 4 bases, with 13 bases between the two germline ends. The CDR3 DNA reads TGTGCCAGCAGTGGTGACAGCGTCGTAGAGACCCAGTACTTC. Translated, it gives CASSGDSVVETQYF.

The chain has TRBV5-4 and TRBJ2-2; 8 bases agree with TRBD2. CDR3 size: 16 residues. V lost 4 bases and J lost 5; bases outside the gene matches: 10. CDR1 and CDR2 (germline): SGHNT, YYREEE (reference sequence). CDR3 amino acids: CASSGGSRGATGELFF. The CDR3, as DNA: TGTGCCAGCAGCGGCGGGTCGCGGGGGGCGACCGGGGAGCTGTTTTTT.

The chain employs TRBV9 and TRBJ2-1, with TRBD1 matching over 8 bases. The V gene end was trimmed by 5 bases and the J gene end by 6 bases; junction bases not matched to a gene: 4. The CDR3 has 13 amino acids. Germline CDR1 is SGDLS and CDR2 is YYNGEE. CDR3 nucleotides: TGTGCCAGCAGGGGACAGGCGGGCAATGAGCAGTTCTTC. Encoded protein: CASRGQAGNEQFF.

The table lists this clone with a few counts. V usage is TRBV2 and J usage is TRBJ2-2; TRBD2 aligns across 8 bases. J lost 3 bases, V lost 6 bases, and 0 bases had no gene match. CDR3 length: 13 residues. Germline V gene data show CDR1 as SNHLY and CDR2 as FYNNEI. In DNA, the CDR3 is TGTGCCAGCAGGACTAGCGACACCGGGGAGCTGTTTTTT. Translation: CASRTSDTGELFF.

The V and J genes are TRBV12-2 and TRBJ2-5. TRBV12-2 is given as a pseudogene. This CDR3 is built from 12 residues. For the CDR3, the DNA is TGTGCAAGTCGCCCACCCGAAGAGACCCAGTACTTC. This codes for CASRPPEETQYF.

The V and J genes are TRBV18 and TRBJ1-3, with a possible D match to TRBD1 (6 bases). The V gene lost 5 bases and the J gene lost 0 bases, with 14 bases spanning the gap. CDR1 and CDR2 (germline): KGHSH, LQKENI. There are 16 residues in the CDR3. In DNA, the CDR3 is TGTGCCAGCTCATCTGTGGGGGGCTACTCTGGAAACACCATATATTTT. It translates to CASSSVGGYSGNTIYF.

The chain is built from TRBV4-1 and TRBJ2-3, with TRBD2 identical over 10 bases. CDR1 MGHRA and CDR2 YSYEKL come from the germline V gene. V shed 4 bases and J 7 bases; nucleotides not matched to a gene: 20. CDR3 length: 19 residues. The CDR3 bases are TGCGCCAGCAGCCTAGCTACTCTAGCGGGAGATCTGAGGAGGAATACGCAGTATTTT. This encodes CASSLATLAGDLRRNTQYF.

The CDR3 coding sequence is TGCGCCAGCAGCTTGGTGGGGGACAGGGACAACCGCTATGGCTACACCTTC. Its translation is CASSLVGDRDNRYGYTF. The rearrangement links TRBV5-1 to TRBJ1-2; TRBD1 matches at 9 bases. From germline, CDR1 is SGHRS and CDR2 YFSETQ. The ends lost 0 bases at V and 4 bases at J; junction bases unmatched: 10. The CDR3 runs 17 residues. The entire variable domain, with the rest obtained from reference TRBV5-1 and TRBJ1-2, is as follows: KAGVTQTPRYLIKTRGQQVTLSCSPISGHRSVSWYQQTPGQGLQFLFEYFSETQRNKGNFPGRFSGRQFSNSRSEMNVSTLELGDSALYLCASSLVGDRDNRYGYTFGSGTRLTVV.

V is TRBV9 and J is TRBJ2-5; TRBD1 agrees at 9 bases. The CDR3 covers 14 residues. The V segment lost 4 bases and the J segment 1 base; nucleotides outside the gene matches: 2. Germline values: CDR1 SGDLS, CDR2 YYNGEE. CDR3 sequence (DNA): TGTGCCAGCAGCATGGACAGGGGCCAAGAGACCCAGTACTTC. Protein product: CASSMDRGQETQYF.

This clone was observed a few times. The rearrangement uses TRBV18 and TRBJ2-1, with 7 bases that match TRBD1. The germline gives CDR1 KGHSH, CDR2 LQKENI. Trimming removed 2 bases from V and 4 bases from J; junction bases left unmatched: 5. This CDR3 comprises 15 residues. CDR3 region: CASSPRQGLYNEQFF. The CDR3 DNA follows: TGTGCCAGCTCACCAAGACAGGGTCTATACAATGAGCAGTTCTTC. Full variable domain (remainder filled in from reference TRBV18 and TRBJ2-1): NAGVMQNPRHLVRRRGQEARLRCSPMKGHSHVYWYRQLPEEGLKFMVYLQKENIIDESGMPKERFSAEFPKEGPSILRIQQVVRGDSAAYFCASSPRQGLYNEQFFGPGTRLTVL.

J is TRBJ2-2 and V is TRBV7-2, with TRBD1 matching over 8 bases. Germline CDR1 reads SGHTA; CDR2 reads FQGNSA. V shed 6 bases and J 8 bases; nucleotides not matched to a gene: 8. The CDR3 contains 14 residues. The CDR3 reads CASSSTGDLGELFF. CDR3 DNA: TGTGCCAGCAGTTCGACAGGGGATTTGGGGGAGCTGTTTTTT. The entire variable domain, with the rest obtained from reference TRBV7-2 and TRBJ2-2, is as follows: GAGVSQSPSNKVTEKGKDVELRCDPISGHTALYWYRQSLGQGLEFLIYFQGNSAPDKSGLPSDRFSAERTGGSVSTLTIQRTQQEDSAVYLCASSSTGDLGELFFGEGSRLTVL.

This chain links TRBV29-1 with TRBJ1-2; D might be TRBD1 (5 bases). Trimming removed 7 bases from V and 4 bases from J, with 22 bases in between. CDR3 size: 15 residues. The germline CDR1 and CDR2 sequences are SQVTM and ANQGSEA. The CDR3 DNA sequence: TGCAGCGCGGTTGGAAGGGAGCGGGGGGGCTATGGCTACACCTTC. Amino acid sequence: CSAVGRERGGYGYTF.